This paragraph reports one T cell receptor beta chain. Its cognate antigen is unknown. The V gene end was trimmed by 4 bases and the J gene end by 7 bases; junction bases not matched to a gene: 5. Germline CDR1 and CDR2: LGHNA and YSLEER. The CDR3 is made up of 13 amino acids. Using immunoSEQ multiplex PCR, the repertoire was profiled, and TCRdb retains in-frame clones only, with some absent. This table has 89,000 or so clones, roughly 92% appearing once. This sample was taken from a study of cytomegalovirus exposure and HLA in healthy donors. Overall study findings and caveats: Many donors carried some public TCRs, although rarity characterized most TCR sequences. A few chains linked to CMV were shown in vitro to be specific for CMV antigens.

The sequence was obtained from a woman younger than 45 in good health and CMV-seropositive. The chain joins TRBV4-3 to TRBJ1-2; 8 positions match TRBD1. Source material: PBMCs. DNA of the CDR3: TGCGCCAGCAGCCCCTCCGGGACAGGTGGCTACACCTTC. Amino acid sequence: CASSPSGTGGYTF.